This T cell receptor (beta chain) was obtained from a study of blood T cells in healthy people across ages (dated by TCRdb to between 2014 and 2016). At the level of the whole study: In model experiments, roughly one uniquely barcoded TCR beta cDNA molecule per two T cells was captured by template switching. To track age-related changes in TCR beta repertoire diversity, the study relied on deep sequencing normalized with unique cDNA molecular identifiers. Four age groups were formed from the donors: young (average 16 years), middle-aged (around 41), aged (approximately 60) and long-lived (around 80). To avoid experimental bias, donors of different ages were distributed randomly across sequencing lanes. Two additional independent replicas of 1 million unique cDNA reads from the same blood draw were analyzed for two donors (one aged 18 to 30 and one aged 80 or older).

The method was 5' RACE. Reads for this sample came from an Illumina HiSeq 2500. The second PCR ran for about 7 to 11 cycles and used a J-beta primer mix along with a sample-barcoded 5' primer. A template-switch 5' adaptor carrying 12 random nucleotides introduced a unique molecular identifier onto each TCR beta cDNA molecule. Each sample yielded at least 2.5 million CDR3-containing paired-end reads. First-strand cDNA synthesis was performed from all RNA using the Mint cDNA synthesis kit, with priming by a TRBC-specific oligonucleotide. After uracil-DNA glycosylase treatment, a first 18-cycle PCR used universal primers M1SS and BC2_uni_R on all cDNA. In the source study's methods: For normalization, 1 million high-quality reads, each with a distinct molecular identifier, were randomly selected from each sample. Reads with shared molecular identifiers were discarded instead of being binned into consensus sequences. CDR3 identification, clonotype clustering and error correction used MiTCR with a Q25 quality threshold and the strictest error-elimination algorithm. Lower-bound total TCR beta diversity was estimated with a nonparametric unseen species model using Euler transformation. Starting from the raw public reads, TCRdb applied fastp trimming at Q25, assembled clones with MiXCR and retained in-frame beta chains. Rows are unified per CDR3 protein, each entry keeping the most common DNA and genes. The V and J calls, along with clone size, are taken from TCRdb and not from the paper's own processing. The sample has almost 1 million distinct CDR3 sequences on record, 51% of them singletons. About a fifth of the sample is in the top ten clones.

Donors were a few dozen systemically healthy Caucasian individuals from Russia aged about 6 to 100 years. Each donor gave roughly 9.5 milliliters of peripheral blood, collected into EDTA-treated Vacutainer tubes. Ficoll-Paque density-gradient centrifugation was used to isolate PBMCs, with at least 6 million per sample. Trizol reagent was used to extract total RNA from the PBMCs, yielding at least 6 micrograms per sample. For every donor, flow cytometry on a PBMC aliquot measured the percentage of naive CD45RAhigh/CD27high T cells. The germline V gene (reference sequence) provides CDR1 LGHDT and CDR2 YNNKEL. There are 15 amino acids in the CDR3, from cysteine to phenylalanine inclusive. This entry keeps only the CDR3 DNA: 45 bases, framed from base 1. In the case of this clonotype: The specificity of this receptor is unknown. Base qualities are not at hand, and no much larger clone is one base apart.

Paper-wide results and their limitations: Total diversity estimates from one million sequenced T cells were considered lower bounds and underestimates. As age increased, observed TCR beta diversity per million T cells dropped in a roughly linear way, and a significant reduction was already evident by age 40. Because profiling used bulk unsorted PBMCs, naive and antigen-experienced compartments could not be compared conclusively. Because the CMV infection status of the donors was unknown, age-related changes in expanded clonotypes may potentially have been confounded. Observed TCR beta diversity correlated strongly with the percentage of naive T cells measured by flow cytometry. Compared with the aged group, the long-lived group had more naive CD4+ T cells, fewer expanded clones and increased TCR diversity, suggesting age selection.

Sequenced input: blood. The rearrangement combines TRBV3-1 with TRBJ2-5, with 7 middle bases fitting TRBD2. The tail of the sequence fits TRBJ2-7 better, so the J call may be wrong. This TCR was recovered from a woman aged 55-69 years in good health. The encoded CDR3 is CASSQNRDYPYEQYF. The nucleotides read TGTGCCAGCAGCCAGAACCGGGACTACCCCTACGAGCAGTACTTC.